Below are 22 T cell receptor beta chains sequenced from a single sample in a study of T cells after yellow fever vaccination. TCRdb re-analysed the 5' RACE reads in MiXCR, keeping a single row per CDR3 protein. The sample holds 500,000 to 650,000 distinct CDR3 sequences, approximately 13% seen once. The starting material was PBMCs, obtained on the day of the yellow fever booster vaccination. The receptors come from a man in his thirties or forties who received the YFV17D yellow fever vaccine.

This clonotype was picked up a small number of times. The rearrangement uses TRBV7-9 and TRBJ2-6; TRBD2 is a possible D gene (5 bases). This CDR3 has 14 amino acids. The ends were cut back, 4 bases at V and 4 bases at J, with 8 bases in the middle. Germline CDR1 SEHNR, CDR2 FQNEAQ (reference sequence). The CDR3 is CASSSGMGANVLTF. CDR3 DNA sequence: TGTGCCAGCAGCTCCGGGATGGGGGCCAACGTCCTGACTTTC.

In this sample, this clonotype turned up many times. V usage is TRBV7-2 and J usage is TRBJ1-6, with a tentative D call TRBD1 (5 bases). The V and J ends lost 8 bases and 1 base respectively, with 12 bases between them. The V gene's germline CDR1 is SGHTA and CDR2 FQGNSA. The CDR3 loop spans 15 amino acids. CDR3 sequence: CASAGGGSYNSPLHF. For the CDR3, the DNA is TGTGCCAGCGCTGGTGGGGGTTCCTATAATTCACCCCTCCACTTT.

Only a few counts were recorded for this clonotype. The chain joins TRBV6-5 to TRBJ1-1; 11 bases are shared with TRBD1. CDR3 length: 15 amino acids. J lost 1 base, V lost 5 bases, and 3 bases had no gene match. Per the germline V gene, CDR1 is MNHEY and CDR2 is SVGAGI. The chain's CDR3 is CASSHGTGGNTEAFF. CDR3 nucleotides: TGTGCCAGCAGTCACGGGACAGGGGGGAACACTGAAGCTTTCTTT.

The V and J genes are TRBV12-3 or TRBV12-4 and TRBJ1-3; D is uncertain. Trimming shortened V by 6 bases and J by 0 bases, and 12 bases separated the two germline ends. The CDR3 is 15 amino acids. The CDR3 nucleotides read TGTGCCAGCAGAAGGACGGGTGGCTCTGGAAACACCATATATTTT. Translating gives CASRRTGGSGNTIYF.

This chain connects TRBV14 to TRBJ2-6; tentative D call: TRBD1 (6 bases). The CDR3 contains 17 residues. Looked up from germline, CDR1 is SGHDN and CDR2 is FVKESK. Trimming shortened V by 0 bases and J by 0 bases, and 9 bases separated the two germline ends. CDR3 residues: CASSQEDRSSGANVLTF. CDR3 DNA: TGTGCCAGCAGCCAAGAAGACAGGTCCTCTGGGGCCAACGTCCTGACTTTC.

The chain recombines TRBV28 with TRBJ1-2; 7 bases are shared with TRBD1. The trim removed 6 bases at V and 4 bases at J, leaving 5 bases unmatched. Germline CDR1 is MDHEN and CDR2 is SYDVKM. The CDR3 runs to 13 residues. In DNA form, the CDR3 reads TGTGCCAGCAGAGGACAGGACGGCTATGGCTACACCTTC. Protein sequence: CASRGQDGYGYTF.

The V and J genes are TRBV6-1 and TRBJ2-2; 11 bases match TRBD2. The CDR3 has 15 residues. The V and J ends lost 6 bases and 7 bases, in that order; junction bases with no gene match: 7. Germline loops: CDR1 MNHNS, CDR2 SASEGT. This CDR3 reads CASSLTSGSVGELFF. The CDR3, as DNA: TGTGCCAGCAGCCTCACTAGCGGGAGTGTCGGGGAGCTGTTTTTT.

The chain recombines TRBV27 with TRBJ1-1; TRBD1 matches 7 bases. CDR1 MNHEY and CDR2 SMNVEV come from the germline V gene (reference sequence). V shed 6 bases and J 2 bases; nucleotides not matched to a gene: 6. This CDR3 spans 14 amino acids. The CDR3 spells CASRLTGDNTEAFF. CDR3 coding DNA: TGTGCCAGCAGACTAACAGGGGATAACACTGAAGCTTTCTTT.

This rearrangement joins TRBV7-3 to TRBJ2-3, with D perhaps matching TRBD1 (5 bases). V was trimmed by 5 bases and J by 4 bases, leaving 16 bases between them. This CDR3 contains 15 residues. CDR1 and CDR2 from the germline V gene are SGHTA and FQGTGA. In nucleotides, the CDR3 is TGTGCCAGCAGCCTTCAGGGCCCCGAGGCAGATACGCAGTATTTT. This sequence encodes CASSLQGPEADTQYF.

The J gene is TRBJ2-7, the V gene TRBV7-9, with D maybe TRBD1 (6 bases). V was shortened by 6 bases and J by 4 bases, with 16 bases between the two germline ends. The germline V gene encodes CDR1 SEHNR and CDR2 FQNEAQ (reference sequence). The CDR3 contains 14 residues. This CDR3 reads CASRVSTGSYEQYF. The CDR3, as DNA: TGTGCCAGCAGAGTCTCCACAGGGTCTTACGAGCAGTACTTC.

Ten or more counts support this clonotype. The chain employs TRBV27 and TRBJ1-2; weak D call: TRBD1 (6 bases). Between the trimmed V and J ends, which lost 6 bases and 5 bases, there was a span of 13 bases. The CDR3 contains 13 residues. Germline V gives CDR1 MNHEY, CDR2 SMNVEV (reference sequence). The CDR3 loop is CASSPGQSYGYTF. The CDR3 DNA follows: TGTGCCAGCAGCCCCGGACAGTCTTATGGCTACACCTTC.

This clonotype has a count of ten or more. The chain carries TRBV12-3 or TRBV12-4 and TRBJ2-7, with TRBD1 matching 8 bases. V gave up 8 bases and J gave up 4 bases; unmatched junction bases: 7. The CDR3 is 13 residues long. The CDR3 is CASSGTGVYEQYF. The CDR3 DNA reads as TGTGCCAGCTCCGGGACAGGAGTATACGAGCAGTACTTC.

This clonotype was seen repeatedly, ten times or more. V usage is TRBV7-2 and J usage is TRBJ2-1, with D possibly being TRBD1 (6 bases). Germline V lookup: CDR1 SGHTA, CDR2 FQGNSA. The CDR3 is 13 residues long. The germline V and J ends were trimmed by 5 bases and 8 bases, with 13 bases remaining between them. For the CDR3, the DNA is TGTGCCAGCAGCCGAGGGGGTTCGTATGAGCAGTTCTTC. It yields the protein CASSRGGSYEQFF.

This chain connects TRBV10-3 to TRBJ2-1, with D unresolved. CDR1 and CDR2 from the germline V gene are ENHRY and SYGVKD. The CDR3 is 14 residues long. Trimming cost V 0 bases and J 7 bases, with 10 bases left between them. Here the CDR3 DNA reads TGTGCCATCAGTGAGTCCTTAGGTGGGAATGAGCAGTTCTTC. Translation: CAISESLGGNEQFF.

The rearrangement joins TRBV5-1 to TRBJ2-2, with 11 bases identical to TRBD1. This CDR3 contains 15 residues. Per germline, CDR1 SGHRS and CDR2 YFSETQ. The junction had 5 bases not matched to a gene; V was cut back by 4 bases and J by 6 bases. The CDR3 DNA follows: TGCGCCAGCAGCGAGAGGACAGGGGGCCCCGGGGAGCTGTTTTTT. This codes for CASSERTGGPGELFF. Full variable domain (outside the CDR3, taken from reference TRBV5-1 and TRBJ2-2): KAGVTQTPRYLIKTRGQQVTLSCSPISGHRSVSWYQQTPGQGLQFLFEYFSETQRNKGNFPGRFSGRQFSNSRSEMNVSTLELGDSALYLCASSERTGGPGELFFGEGSRLTVL.

This chain joins TRBV25-1 and TRBJ2-1, with D perhaps TRBD1 or TRBD2 (5 bases each). This CDR3 spans 16 amino acids. The germline V and J ends were trimmed by 4 bases and 3 bases, with 16 bases remaining between them. Germline V gene sequence: CDR1 MGHDK, CDR2 SYGVNS. CDR3 sequence reads: CASSGTGTGIYNEQFF. The DNA for the CDR3 is TGTGCCAGCAGTGGTACCGGGACGGGGATCTACAATGAGCAGTTCTTC. The entire variable domain, with the rest obtained from reference TRBV25-1 and TRBJ2-1, is as follows: EADIYQTPRYLVIGTGKKITLECSQTMGHDKMYWYQQDPGMELHLIHYSYGVNSTEKGDLSSESTVSRIRTEHFPLTLESARPSHTSQYLCASSGTGTGIYNEQFFGPGTRLTVL.

This chain connects TRBV5-6 to TRBJ2-5, with 7 bases fitting TRBD2. CDR1 and CDR2 from the germline V gene are SGHDT and YYEEEE. Trimming cost V 0 bases and J 4 bases; bases outside gene matches: 12. This CDR3 has 17 amino acids. CDR3 sequence reads: CASSLAAGGTSGETQYF. CDR3 DNA sequence: TGTGCCAGCAGCTTGGCCGCCGGGGGGACTTCAGGAGAGACCCAGTACTTC. Using reference TRBV5-6 and TRBJ2-5 for the parts outside the CDR3, the full variable domain is DAGVTQSPTHLIKTRGQQVTLRCSPKSGHDTVSWYQQALGQGPQFIFQYYEEEERQRGNFPDRFSGHQFPNYSSELNVNALLLGDSALYLCASSLAAGGTSGETQYFGPGTRLLVL.

The chain uses TRBV9 and TRBJ1-1; D gene ambiguous. The CDR3 length is 14 residues. Germline-derived CDR1 and CDR2 are SGDLS and YYNGEE. With 4 bases removed from V and 1 base from J, the gap between germline ends came to 11 bases. The CDR3: CASSPGPPNTEAFF. The CDR3 region has the DNA TGTGCCAGCAGCCCAGGACCCCCGAACACTGAAGCTTTCTTT. The whole variable domain, filled in from reference TRBV9 and TRBJ1-1, reads DSGVTQTPKHLITATGQRVTLRCSPRSGDLSVYWYQQSLDQGLQFLIQYYNGEERAKGNILERFSAQQFPDLHSELNLSSLELGDSALYFCASSPGPPNTEAFFGQGTRLTVV.

J is TRBJ2-7 and V is TRBV6-5, with D perhaps TRBD1 (5 bases). The CDR3 contains 12 residues. V was trimmed by 6 bases and J by 5 bases, leaving 11 bases between them. Germline-derived CDR1 and CDR2 are MNHEY and SVGAGI. CDR3 sequence reads: CASRQGWDEQYF. DNA for the CDR3: TGTGCCAGCAGGCAGGGATGGGACGAGCAGTACTTC.

J is TRBJ2-6 and V is TRBV7-2; TRBD1 is a possible D gene (5 bases). CDR3 length: 17 amino acids. The germline gives CDR1 SGHTA, CDR2 FQGNSA. The germline V and J ends were trimmed by 8 bases and 0 bases, with 17 bases remaining between them. The CDR3 region is CASSRTSVVSGANVLTF. CDR3 in DNA: TGTGCCAGCTCCAGGACAAGTGTAGTCTCTGGGGCCAACGTCCTGACTTTC.

The chain combines TRBV5-1 with TRBJ1-1; possible D gene TRBD1, 6 bases. CDR3 size: 13 residues. Trimming pared 7 bases from V and 2 bases from J, leaving 12 bases between. CDR1 and CDR2 (germline): SGHRS, YFSETQ. This CDR3 is CASADRFNTEAFF. The CDR3 DNA reads as TGCGCCAGCGCCGACAGGTTCAACACTGAAGCTTTCTTT.

In this sample, this clonotype turned up a few times. The chain carries TRBV29-1 and TRBJ2-3, with TRBD2 matching 8 bases. The germline CDR1 and CDR2 sequences are SQVTM and ANQGSEA. The CDR3 totals 15 residues. V lost 2 bases and J lost 0; bases outside the gene matches: 4. The CDR3 DNA reads as TGCAGCGTTGAAAATAGCGGGACTAGCACAGATACGCAGTATTTT. Its translation is CSVENSGTSTDTQYF.